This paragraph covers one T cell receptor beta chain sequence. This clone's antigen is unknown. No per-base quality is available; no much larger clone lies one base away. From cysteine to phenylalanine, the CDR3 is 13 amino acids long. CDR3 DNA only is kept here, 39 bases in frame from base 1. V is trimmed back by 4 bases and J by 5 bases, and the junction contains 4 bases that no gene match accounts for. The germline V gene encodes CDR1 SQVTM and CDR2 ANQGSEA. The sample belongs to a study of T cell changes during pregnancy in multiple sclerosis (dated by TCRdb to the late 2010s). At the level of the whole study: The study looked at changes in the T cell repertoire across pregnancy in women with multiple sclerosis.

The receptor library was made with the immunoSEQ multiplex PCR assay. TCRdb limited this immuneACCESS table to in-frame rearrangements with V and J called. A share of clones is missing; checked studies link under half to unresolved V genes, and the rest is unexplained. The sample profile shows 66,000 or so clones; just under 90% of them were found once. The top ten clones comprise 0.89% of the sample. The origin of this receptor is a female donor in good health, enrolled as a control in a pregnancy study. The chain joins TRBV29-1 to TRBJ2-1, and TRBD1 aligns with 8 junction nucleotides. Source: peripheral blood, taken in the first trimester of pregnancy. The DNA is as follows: TGCAGCGTTGGGGGACAGGACCACAATGAGCAGTTCTTC. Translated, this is CSVGGQDHNEQFF.